These T cell receptor beta chains were read from a single sample in a study of T-cell memory formation after mild COVID-19. One entry per CDR3 protein results from TCRdb running MiXCR on the 5' RACE reads. The sample lists about 560,000 distinct CDR3 sequences, roughly 21% occurring once. Material: PBMCs or a T cell subset sorted from them (not recorded which). Receptors originate from an adult woman who had mild COVID-19 (a few samples of this study predate the infection). Cell type and time point are not known. CDR3s include the opening cysteine and the closing phenylalanine or tryptophan. The D gene is left open where the match is weak. Size is stated for part of the rows, as once, few or many counts, or as a class when the clone is expanded.

v_call: TRBV13; j_call: TRBJ2-5; clone_size: few; d_call: TRBD1; cdr3_aa: CASSSEQGIETQYF; cdr3_nt: TGTGCCAGCAGCTCTGAACAGGGGATAGAGACCCAGTACTTC
v_call: TRBV4-1; j_call: TRBJ2-4; clone_size: -; d_call: -; cdr3_aa: CASSPRDSQLAKNIQYF; cdr3_nt: TGCGCCAGCAGCCCGCGGGACAGCCAATTAGCCAAAAACATTCAGTACTTC
v_call: TRBV7-9; j_call: TRBJ2-3; clone_size: -; d_call: -; cdr3_aa: CDSSRQTGTDTQYF; cdr3_nt: TGTGACAGCAGCAGGCAAACCGGCACAGATACGCAGTATTTT
v_call: TRBV20-1; j_call: TRBJ2-5; clone_size: few; d_call: TRBD1; cdr3_aa: CSAGKTTGRETQYF; cdr3_nt: TGCAGTGCTGGGAAAACGACAGGGCGAGAGACCCAGTACTTC
v_call: TRBV11-3; j_call: TRBJ2-7; clone_size: once; d_call: TRBD1; cdr3_aa: CASSEPGQGYEQYF; cdr3_nt: TGTGCCAGCAGCGAACCGGGACAGGGTTACGAGCAGTACTTC
v_call: TRBV20-1; j_call: TRBJ1-1; clone_size: -; d_call: -; cdr3_aa: CSANHIQEAFF; cdr3_nt: TGCAGTGCCAACCATATCCAGGAAGCTTTCTTT
v_call: TRBV10-3; j_call: TRBJ1-2; clone_size: -; d_call: TRBD1; cdr3_aa: CAINGQGGSYGYTF; cdr3_nt: TGTGCCATCAATGGACAGGGAGGTTCCTATGGCTACACCTTC
v_call: TRBV9; j_call: TRBJ2-7; clone_size: few; d_call: TRBD1; cdr3_aa: CASSARQGTIYEQYF; cdr3_nt: TGTGCCAGCAGCGCCCGACAGGGAACTATCTACGAGCAGTACTTC
v_call: TRBV12-3/TRBV12-4; j_call: TRBJ1-5; clone_size: few; d_call: -; cdr3_aa: CASSSTVASNQPQHF; cdr3_nt: TGTGCCAGCAGTTCGACGGTCGCAAGCAATCAGCCCCAGCATTTT
v_call: TRBV7-2; j_call: TRBJ1-2; clone_size: few; d_call: -; cdr3_aa: CASSLYGRGYTF; cdr3_nt: TGTGCCAGCAGCTTATACGGCAGAGGCTACACCTTC
v_call: TRBV5-6; j_call: TRBJ2-1; clone_size: -; d_call: -; cdr3_aa: CASSSKVEGWPPNNEQFF; cdr3_nt: TGTGCCAGCAGCTCAAAGGTGGAGGGATGGCCCCCCAACAATGAGCAGTTCTTC
v_call: TRBV18; j_call: TRBJ2-7; clone_size: -; d_call: TRBD2; cdr3_aa: CASSTGLAGVDEQYF; cdr3_nt: TGTGCCAGCTCAACCGGACTAGCGGGAGTTGACGAGCAGTACTTC
v_call: TRBV7-9; j_call: TRBJ2-6; clone_size: -; d_call: -; cdr3_aa: CASSPPGAEGSGANVLTF; cdr3_nt: TGTGCCAGCAGCCCGCCCGGGGCCGAAGGATCTGGGGCCAACGTCCTGACTTTC
v_call: TRBV6-5; j_call: TRBJ2-3; clone_size: -; d_call: -; cdr3_aa: CASSYQQTTDTQYF; cdr3_nt: TGTGCCAGCAGTTACCAACAGACCACAGATACGCAGTATTTT
v_call: TRBV24-1; j_call: TRBJ1-5; clone_size: few; d_call: -; cdr3_aa: CATSDSSNQPQHF; cdr3_nt: TGTGCCACCAGTGATTCAAGCAATCAGCCCCAGCATTTT
v_call: TRBV7-6; j_call: TRBJ2-5; clone_size: -; d_call: -; cdr3_aa: CASSLDFGGILQETQYF; cdr3_nt: TGTGCCAGCAGCTTAGATTTCGGCGGGATCCTACAAGAGACCCAGTACTTC